The clone carrying this TCR beta chain was picked up a small number of times. Germline V lookup: CDR1 LGHDT, CDR2 YNNKEL (reference sequence). CDR3 length: 16 residues. V lost 0 bases to trimming and J lost 3 bases, with 11 bases between them. The data were obtained in a study of blood T cell repertoires in COVID-19. Study-level information: The analysed material was cDNA or gDNA that came from T cells, B-cell-depleted T cells, or PBMCs.

Authors' methods: How many nucleated cells were present was estimated from reference gene primer amplification. The protocol was immunoSEQ multiplex PCR, while the TCRdb copy is restricted to in-frame clones and leaves out a portion. V and J calls plus clone size are reproduced from that table; the DNA served to infer D and trimming. This table has fewer than 250,000 clones, roughly 80% appearing once. Sequenced: peripheral blood. The sequence was obtained from a woman older than 75 with acute or convalescent COVID-19. The chain is built from TRBV3-1 (or the pseudogene TRBV3-2) and TRBJ1-4; weak D call: TRBD1 (5 bases). The CDR3 reads CASSQDTGASNEKLFF. CDR3 nucleotide sequence: TGTGCCAGCAGCCAAGATACTGGGGCGTCTAATGAAAAACTGTTTTTT.